This T cell receptor beta chain was recovered during a study of blood T cell repertoires in COVID-19. About the research overall: The cDNA or gDNA used as material had been derived from T cells, B-cell-depleted T cells, or PBMCs.

The CDR3 contains 14 residues. V gave up 4 bases and J gave up 3 bases; unmatched junction bases: 4. Germline V gives CDR1 SEHNR, CDR2 FQNEAQ (reference sequence). Here immunoSEQ multiplex PCR was the method, and the copy in TCRdb shows in-frame clones only, minus some. The sample shows under 150,000 clones, 69% of them seen only once. The sequence derives from a woman in her sixties or seventies with acute or convalescent COVID-19. The chain employs TRBV7-9 and TRBJ2-5; 8 bases are a match to TRBD1. Material for sequencing was peripheral blood. Written as DNA, the CDR3 is TGTGCCAGCAGCTCGACGGACAGGGAAGAGACCCAGTACTTC. It specifies CASSSTDREETQYF.